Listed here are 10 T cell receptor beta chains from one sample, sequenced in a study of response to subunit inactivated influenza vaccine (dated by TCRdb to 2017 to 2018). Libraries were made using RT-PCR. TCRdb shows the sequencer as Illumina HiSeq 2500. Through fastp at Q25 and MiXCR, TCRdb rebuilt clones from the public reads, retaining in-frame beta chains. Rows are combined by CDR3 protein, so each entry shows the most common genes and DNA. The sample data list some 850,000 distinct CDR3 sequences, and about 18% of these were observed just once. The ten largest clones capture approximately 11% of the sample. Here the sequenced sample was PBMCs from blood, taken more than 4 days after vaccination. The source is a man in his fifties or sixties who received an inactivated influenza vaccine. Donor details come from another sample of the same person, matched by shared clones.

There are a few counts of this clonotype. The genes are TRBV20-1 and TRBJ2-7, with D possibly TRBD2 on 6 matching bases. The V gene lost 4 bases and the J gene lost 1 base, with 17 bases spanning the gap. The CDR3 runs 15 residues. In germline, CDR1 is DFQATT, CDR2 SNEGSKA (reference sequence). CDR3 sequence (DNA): TGCAGTGCTAATGATCGGAGGGCCTCATCCTACGAGCAGTACTTC. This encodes CSANDRRASSYEQYF.

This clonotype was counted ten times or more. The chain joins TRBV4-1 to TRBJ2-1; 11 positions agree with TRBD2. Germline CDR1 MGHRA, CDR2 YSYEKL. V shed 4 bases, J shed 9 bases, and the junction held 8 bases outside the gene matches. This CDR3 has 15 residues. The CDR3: CASSRQVAGGLEQFF. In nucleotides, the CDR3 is TGCGCCAGCAGCCGTCAAGTAGCGGGAGGGCTTGAGCAGTTCTTC.

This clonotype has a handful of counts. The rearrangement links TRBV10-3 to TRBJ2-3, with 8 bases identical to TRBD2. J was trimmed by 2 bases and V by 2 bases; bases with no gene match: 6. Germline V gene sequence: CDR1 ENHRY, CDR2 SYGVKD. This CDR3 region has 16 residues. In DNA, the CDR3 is TGTGCCATCAGTGAGGAAGTAGCGGGGATCACAGATACGCAGTATTTT. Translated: CAISEEVAGITDTQYF.

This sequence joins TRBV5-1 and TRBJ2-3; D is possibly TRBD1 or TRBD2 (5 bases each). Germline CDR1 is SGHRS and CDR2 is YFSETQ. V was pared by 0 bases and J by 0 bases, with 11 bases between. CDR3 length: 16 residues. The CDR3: CASSLGSGPSTDTQYF. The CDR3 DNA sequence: TGCGCCAGCAGCTTGGGTTCGGGGCCTAGCACAGATACGCAGTATTTT. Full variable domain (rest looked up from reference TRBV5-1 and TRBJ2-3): KAGVTQTPRYLIKTRGQQVTLSCSPISGHRSVSWYQQTPGQGLQFLFEYFSETQRNKGNFPGRFSGRQFSNSRSEMNVSTLELGDSALYLCASSLGSGPSTDTQYFGPGTRLTVL.

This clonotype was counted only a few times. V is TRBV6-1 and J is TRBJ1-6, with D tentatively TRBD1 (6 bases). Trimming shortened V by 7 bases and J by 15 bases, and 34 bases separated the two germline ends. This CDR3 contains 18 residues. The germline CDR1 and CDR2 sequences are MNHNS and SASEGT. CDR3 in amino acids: CASTHSNSPTTGTTGLHF. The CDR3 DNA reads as TGTGCCAGCACTCACAGTAACTCTCCTACCACCGGGACGACAGGCCTCCACTTT.

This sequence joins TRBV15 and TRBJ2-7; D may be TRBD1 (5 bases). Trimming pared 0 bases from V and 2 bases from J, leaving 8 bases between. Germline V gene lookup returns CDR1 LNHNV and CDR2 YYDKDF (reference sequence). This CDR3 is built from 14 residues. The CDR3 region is CATSREGLAYEQYF. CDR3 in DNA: TGTGCCACCAGCAGAGAGGGGCTAGCCTACGAGCAGTACTTC.

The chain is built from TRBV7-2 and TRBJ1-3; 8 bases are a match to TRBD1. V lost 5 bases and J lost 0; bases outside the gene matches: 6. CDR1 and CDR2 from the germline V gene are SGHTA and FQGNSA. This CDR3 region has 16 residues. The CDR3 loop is CASSAGQGHSGNTIYF. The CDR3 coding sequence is TGTGCCAGCAGCGCTGGACAGGGTCACTCTGGAAACACCATATATTTT. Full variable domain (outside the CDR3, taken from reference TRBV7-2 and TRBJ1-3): GAGVSQSPSNKVTEKGKDVELRCDPISGHTALYWYRQSLGQGLEFLIYFQGNSAPDKSGLPSDRFSAERTGGSVSTLTIQRTQQEDSAVYLCASSAGQGHSGNTIYFGEGSWLTVV.

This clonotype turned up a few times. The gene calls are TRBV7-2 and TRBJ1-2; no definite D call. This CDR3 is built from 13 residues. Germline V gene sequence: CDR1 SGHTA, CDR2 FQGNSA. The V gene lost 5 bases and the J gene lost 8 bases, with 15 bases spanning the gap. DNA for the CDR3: TGTGCCAGCAGCATAGAGAGCGGTGGGGGCTACACCTTC. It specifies CASSIESGGGYTF.

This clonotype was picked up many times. The CDR3 is CASSLRTITDTQYF. The CDR3 nucleotides read TGTGCCAGCAGCTTAAGGACTATCACAGATACGCAGTATTTT. The rearrangement uses TRBV7-2 and TRBJ2-3, with D maybe TRBD2 (6 bases). Germline CDR1 SGHTA, CDR2 FQGNSA. The V end was cut by 2 bases, the J end by 2 bases, with 8 bases between. The CDR3 totals 14 residues.

For the CDR3, the DNA is TGTGCCAGCATCACTCGGGCCGGGGCTTTGAACACTGAAGCTTTCTTT. Translated: CASITRAGALNTEAFF. The chain joins TRBV6-5 to TRBJ1-1, with D perhaps matching TRBD1 (5 bases). The CDR3 consists of 16 residues. From germline, CDR1 is MNHEY and CDR2 SVGAGI. The germline V and J ends were trimmed by 7 bases and 0 bases, with 18 bases remaining between them.